Listed below are T cell receptor beta chains from one sample, sequenced in a study of blood T cell repertoires in COVID-19. Sequenced by immunoSEQ multiplex PCR; TCRdb stores in-frame clones only, minus some. This sample carries 200,000 or so clones, around 80% of them seen once, and the ten largest clones take about 6.9%. Sequencing was done on a sample of peripheral blood. Receptors were obtained from a human donor with acute or convalescent COVID-19. The donor label of this sample is uncertain. CDR3s include the opening cysteine and the closing phenylalanine or tryptophan. The D gene is left open where the match is weak. Some rows mark clone size as missing; the rest say once, few, many or name a class of expanded clone.

TRBJ2-7 | TRBV20-1 | . | 11 | . | TGCAGTGCTCCACAGGGAGACGAGCAGTACTTC | CSAPQGDEQYF
TRBJ1-4 | TRBV6-5 | TRBD1 | 14 | . | TGTGCCAGCAGCAACAGGGGGGTAGAAGAAAAACTGTTTTTT | CASSNRGVEEKLFF
TRBJ1-1 | TRBV5-6 | TRBD1 | 14 | . | TGTGCCAGCAGCGTCCCGGGACAGGGCACTGAAGCTTTCTTT | CASSVPGQGTEAFF
TRBJ1-6 | TRBV27 | TRBD1 | 16 | . | TGTGCCAGCAGTTCCGAGGGCAGGGGGCGAAATTCACCCCTCCACTTT | CASSSEGRGRNSPLHF
TRBJ1-2 | TRBV27 | TRBD1 | 15 | . | TGTGCCAGCAGTCTGACAGGGGGCGTAACTTATGGCTACACCTTC | CASSLTGGVTYGYTF
TRBJ2-4 | TRBV6-1 | TRBD1 | 14 | . | TGTGCCAGCAGTGACCGGGACAGGTTATGGATTCAGTACTTC | CASSDRDRLWIQYF
TRBJ2-7 | TRBV7-9 | TRBD2 | 15 | . | TGTGCCAGCAGCTTAGCGGGAGCGGGGATGGGCGAGCAGTACTTC | CASSLAGAGMGEQYF
TRBJ1-2 | TRBV25-1 | TRBD1 | 13 | . | TGTGCCAGCTCCCTGACAGGGGGCTTTGGCTACACCTTC | CASSLTGGFGYTF
TRBJ2-1 | TRBV7-2 | TRBD2 | 15 | . | TGTGCCAGCAGCGCAAGCGGGAGGGCCCTAATTGAGCAGTTCTTC | CASSASGRALIEQFF
TRBJ2-1 | TRBV14 | . | 13 | . | TGTGCCAGCAGCCCTATATTTTACAATGAGCAGTTCTTC | CASSPIFYNEQFF
TRBJ2-7 | TRBV7-8 | . | 13 | . | TGTGCCAGCAGCTTCGAGGACGGACAATGGCAGTACTTC | CASSFEDGQWQYF
TRBJ2-1 | TRBV18 | TRBD2 | 13 | once | TGTGCCAGCTCACCACGCGGGAGTTGGGAGCAGTTCTTC | CASSPRGSWEQFF
TRBJ1-1 | TRBV12-3/TRBV12-4 | . | 11 | . | TGTGCCAGCAGGCGAGGCACTGAAGCTTTCTTT | CASRRGTEAFF
TRBJ2-3 | TRBV7-7 | TRBD2 | 17 | . | TGTGCCAGCAGTCCCTCCTCCGGACTAGCGGGCACAGATACGCAGTATTTT | CASSPSSGLAGTDTQYF
TRBJ2-3 | TRBV7-9 | TRBD2 | 15 | few | TGTGCCAGCAGCGGGCTAACGGGAGGGCCGTATACGCAGTATTTT | CASSGLTGGPYTQYF
TRBJ2-1 | TRBV6-4 | TRBD2 | 14 | . | TGTGCCAGCAGTGACCAACGCTGGGGGGGGGAGCAGTTCTTC | CASSDQRWGGEQFF
TRBJ1-1 | TRBV5-5 | . | 16 | few | TGTGCCAGCAGCTTGTTTTCGGGGGTCGCGAACACTGAAGCTTTCTTT | CASSLFSGVANTEAFF
TRBJ2-1 | TRBV6-1 | . | 16 | . | TGTGCCAGCAGTGAAGTAGACGGGAGCTTGCGCAATGAGCAGTTCTTC | CASSEVDGSLRNEQFF
TRBJ2-2 | TRBV27 | . | 13 | few | TGTGCCAGCAGTGCCTATAGCACCGGGGAGCTGTTTTTT | CASSAYSTGELFF
TRBJ1-1 | TRBV3-1/TRBV3-2 | . | 15 | . | TGTGCCAGCAGCCAAGCTGGCGGGGGTAGCGCTGAAGCTTTCTTT | CASSQAGGGSAEAFF